The 20 T cell receptor beta chains reported below all come from one sample, sequenced in a study of spatial heterogeneity in lung cancer. Notes on the study in general: Tracking of tumor mutation counts was seen in expanded intratumoral alpha and beta TCR counts.

Time point here: sample taken at primary tumor resection. From the 5' RACE reads, TCRdb called clonotypes with MiXCR, one entry per CDR3 protein. The sample consists of about 2,200 distinct CDR3 sequences, approximately 10% of them appearing once. These receptors have no known antigen. This sample comprised lung tumor tissue, obtained at surgery. Source of these receptors: a female donor with early-stage non-small cell lung cancer.

Within the sample, this clonotype is large. The rearrangement uses TRBV4-3 and TRBJ2-1, with a weak D call TRBD2 (5 bases). Trimming removed 1 base from V and 10 bases from J, with 8 bases in between. CDR1 is LGHNA, CDR2 YSLEER, per germline. The CDR3 runs 12 residues. CDR3 loop: CASSQGPGEQFF. In DNA form, the CDR3 reads TGCGCCAGCAGCCAAGGTCCGGGGGAGCAGTTCTTC.

By sample share, this clonotype is medium-sized (0.01 to 0.1%). The V and J genes are TRBV7-2 and TRBJ2-2; D is ambiguous. The CDR3 sequence is 13 residues long. Germline V lookup: CDR1 SGHTA, CDR2 FQGNSA. V lost 5 bases, J lost 7 bases, and 11 bases lay in between. Written as DNA, the CDR3 is TGTGCCAGCAGCCCCAAGTCGGTCGGGGAGCTGTTTTTT. This gives the protein CASSPKSVGELFF.

This clonotype was counted only a few times. A single base separates this from a much larger clone, so it may be a read error. The chain recombines TRBV10-3 with TRBJ2-7, with D maybe TRBD2 (6 bases). CDR1 and CDR2 from the germline V gene are ENHRY and SYGVKD. V lost 11 bases and J 0 bases, leaving 11 bases between the germline ends. CDR3 length equals 12 residues. The CDR3 loop reads CAGGSISYEQYF. In DNA form, the CDR3 reads TGTGCCGGGGGGAGCATCTCCTACGAGCAGTACTTC.

This clonotype appeared many times. The J gene is TRBJ1-2, the V gene TRBV11-2, with a possible D match to TRBD1 (6 bases). Germline lookup yields CDR1 SGHAT and CDR2 FQNNGV. The CDR3 is 15 amino acids. Trimming shortened V by 3 bases and J by 6 bases, and 17 bases separated the two germline ends. The DNA for the CDR3 is TGTGCCAGCAGCTTGGGTGAAGGGGGGGCTCATGGCTACACCTTC. Translation gives CASSLGEGGAHGYTF.

Relative to its sample, this clonotype is medium-sized. The chain joins TRBV20-1 to TRBJ1-2; D ambiguous. The ends were cut back, 6 bases at V and 4 bases at J, with 12 bases in the middle. Per germline, CDR1 DFQATT and CDR2 SNEGSKA (reference sequence). This CDR3 spans 12 amino acids. The CDR3 loop reads CSAPGETYGYTF. CDR3 coding DNA: TGCAGTGCCCCGGGAGAGACCTATGGCTACACCTTC.

This clonotype occurred a few times. The chain is built from TRBV7-6 and TRBJ2-2; no clear D gene. With 4 bases removed from V and 0 bases from J, the gap between germline ends came to 12 bases. CDR1 and CDR2 from the germline V gene are SGHVS and FNYEAQ. The length of the CDR3 is 16 residues. CDR3 in amino acids: CASSSPTLTNTGELFF. The CDR3 nucleotides read TGTGCCAGCAGCTCTCCAACCCTGACGAACACCGGGGAGCTGTTTTTT.

By sample fraction, this clonotype is medium-sized. The chain couples TRBV5-5 to TRBJ2-7; D not resolved. Trimming left V 0 bases short and J 6 bases short, with 7 bases between. Per germline, CDR1 SGHKS and CDR2 YYEKEE (reference sequence). The CDR3 runs 12 residues. Here the CDR3 DNA reads TGTGCCAGCAGCTTGGTATCATCCGAGCAGTACTTC. Translating it yields CASSLVSSEQYF.

This clonotype is labeled medium-sized (0.01 to 0.1%). V gene TRBV6-6 combines with J gene TRBJ2-2; perhaps TRBD1 as D (6 bases). Germline V CDR1 and CDR2: MNHNY, SVGAGI (reference sequence). The V end lost 7 bases, the J end lost 0 bases, and 12 bases lay between the germline ends. The CDR3 loop spans 15 amino acids. CDR3 residues: CASTPDRPNTGELFF. CDR3 in DNA: TGTGCCAGCACCCCGGACAGACCGAACACCGGGGAGCTGTTTTTT.

This clonotype was picked up many times. The V call is TRBV7-3, the J call TRBJ1-1; D call uncertain. V was cut by 5 bases and J by 3 bases, with 13 bases left in between. The CDR3 extends over 14 amino acids. Germline V gene sequence: CDR1 SGHTA, CDR2 FQGTGA. Here the CDR3 reads CASSLPGTYTEAFF. The CDR3 region has the DNA TGTGCCAGCAGCCTACCGGGAACCTACACTGAAGCTTTCTTT. The full variable domain, rest sourced from reference TRBV7-3 and TRBJ1-1, is GAGVSQTPSNKVTEKGKYVELRCDPISGHTALYWYRQSLGQGPEFLIYFQGTGAADDSGLPNDRFFAVRPEGSVSTLKIQRTERGDSAVYLCASSLPGTYTEAFFGQGTRLTVV.

CDR3 loop: CASSAGPRGRYF. The CDR3 bases are TGTGCCAGCAGTGCTGGACCCCGGGGGAGGTACTTC. The rearrangement joins TRBV12-3 or TRBV12-4 to TRBJ2-5; tentatively, D is TRBD2 (6 bases). V was clipped by 5 bases and J by 13 bases, with 17 bases between them. This CDR3 spans 12 amino acids.

This clonotype is medium-sized in the sample. The chain carries TRBV11-3 and TRBJ2-1; D remains unclear. This CDR3 spans 14 amino acids. The V end lost 3 bases, the J end lost 0 bases, and 6 bases lay between the germline ends. Germline loops: CDR1 SGHNT, CDR2 YENEEA. The CDR3 coding sequence is TGTGCCAGCAGCTTGTCCAGCTCCTACAATGAGCAGTTCTTC. Translated, it gives CASSLSSSYNEQFF.

Judged by abundance, this clonotype is medium-sized. The chain carries TRBV29-1 and TRBJ1-4; no definite D call. Per the germline V gene, CDR1 is SQVTM and CDR2 is ANQGSEA. The V and J ends lost 4 bases and 4 bases respectively, with 7 bases between them. There are 12 residues in the CDR3. In DNA form, the CDR3 reads TGCAGCGTTGGGCAACTTAATGAAAAACTGTTTTTT. It yields the protein CSVGQLNEKLFF.

J is TRBJ2-1 and V is TRBV7-2; TRBD2 aligns across 7 bases. The CDR3 loop spans 13 amino acids. V shed 3 bases, J shed 7 bases, and the junction held 3 bases outside the gene matches. The germline gives CDR1 SGHTA, CDR2 FQGNSA. CDR3 sequence reads: CASSFAGGNEQFF. CDR3 coding DNA: TGTGCCAGCAGCTTCGCCGGGGGGAATGAGCAGTTCTTC. The whole variable domain, filled in from reference TRBV7-2 and TRBJ2-1, reads GAGVSQSPSNKVTEKGKDVELRCDPISGHTALYWYRQSLGQGLEFLIYFQGNSAPDKSGLPSDRFSAERTGGSVSTLTIQRTQQEDSAVYLCASSFAGGNEQFFGPGTRLTVL.

In its sample, this clonotype is large (0.1 to 1%). The chain uses TRBV6-2 or TRBV6-3 and TRBJ1-2, with TRBD1 as a possible D gene (6 bases). The CDR3 covers 13 residues. Germline values: CDR1 MNHEY, CDR2 SVGEGT. Trimming pared 0 bases from V and 8 bases from J, leaving 10 bases between. CDR3 sequence reads: CASSYSQGIGYTF. DNA of the CDR3: TGTGCCAGCAGTTACTCTCAGGGGATCGGCTACACCTTC.

Only a few counts were recorded for this clonotype. This sequence may be a read error, since a much larger clone differs from it by one base. The rearrangement links TRBV7-2 to TRBJ1-1; D perhaps matches TRBD1 (6 bases). The CDR3 spans 15 residues. Germline assignment: CDR1 SGHTA and CDR2 FQGNSA. The chain's CDR3 is CVSSRSQGINTEAFF. The CDR3 nucleotides read TGTGTCAGCAGCCGCTCTCAGGGGATTAACACTGAAGCTTTCTTT.

This clonotype is medium-sized within its sample. This chain uses TRBV5-1 with TRBJ1-2; D call uncertain. V was shortened by 4 bases and J by 8 bases, with 21 bases between the two germline ends. The germline V gene has CDR1 SGHRS and CDR2 YFSETQ. This CDR3 spans 15 amino acids. Here the CDR3 DNA reads TGCGCCAGCAGCCCTATGTGGGCTCAATCGCAGGGCTACACCTTC. Residues: CASSPMWAQSQGYTF.

By share of the sample, this clonotype is medium-sized (0.01 to 0.1%). CDR3 sequence (DNA): TGTGCCAGCAGTTTATGGCAGGGTCATGAAGCTTTCTTT. Translation gives CASSLWQGHEAFF. The V call is TRBV27, the J call TRBJ1-1, with TRBD1 as a possible D gene (5 bases). CDR1 is MNHEY, CDR2 SMNVEV, per germline (reference sequence). The CDR3 is 13 amino acids. V lost 1 base and J lost 7, with 10 bases in between.

This clonotype has a handful of counts. A much more abundant neighbour one base away suggests this may be a read error. The V gene is TRBV2, the J gene TRBJ2-1; D might be TRBD2 (6 bases). Germline values: CDR1 SNHLY, CDR2 FYNNEI. V was trimmed by 4 bases and J by 8 bases, leaving 9 bases between them. CDR3 size: 12 residues. The CDR3 region is CASSGAGHEQFF. The CDR3 bases are TGTGCCAGCAGTGGGGCGGGGCATGAGCAGTTCTTC.

The table lists this clonotype with a few counts. V and J are TRBV7-2 and TRBJ2-3; tentatively, D is TRBD2 (6 bases). Germline CDR1 and CDR2: SGHTA and FQGNSA. V gave up 6 bases and J gave up 2 bases, with 15 bases separating them. This CDR3 region has 15 residues. The CDR3 region has the DNA TGTGCCAGCAGTTTCCGGGGGTTCCCCACAGATACGCAGTATTTT. Encoded protein: CASSFRGFPTDTQYF.

This clonotype is medium-sized (0.01 to 0.1%) by share. The CDR3 sequence: CASSPRGATGRDAFF. The CDR3 DNA sequence: TGTGCCAGCAGTCCCCGGGGGGCGACGGGAAGGGACGCTTTCTTT. This sequence joins TRBV6-5 and TRBJ1-1; D may be TRBD1 (6 bases). The germline V gene encodes CDR1 MNHEY and CDR2 SVGAGI. The CDR3 is 15 amino acids. Trimming left V 5 bases short and J 11 bases short, with 24 bases between.